Sequencing of this TCR beta chain was carried out in a study of cytomegalovirus exposure and HLA in healthy donors (TCRdb year 2017). About the full investigation: An earlier analysis of more than 550 of the donors reported under 300 Gb of sequence data and approximately 120 million unique TCR beta sequences obtained from around 170 million T cells. Every repertoire in the discovery cohort had been generated on one and the same sequencing platform. Donor age, sex, ethnicity and CMV serostatus were collected together with the repertoire data. The number of typed donors differed by locus: roughly 629-630 for A, B, C, DRB1 and DQB1; approximately 540 for DQA1; about 600 for DPA1; and about 450 for DPB1. Using immunosequencing, the study profiled T cell repertoires from about 620 subjects and related those repertoires to cytomegalovirus serostatus. A later analysis re-analyzed previously published TCR beta repertoires from 666 donors and added high-resolution HLA genotyping to study TCR occurrence patterns. Besides the first cohort of under 700 subjects, a separate validation cohort made up of roughly 130 different subjects was used. Genome-wide SNP genotypes for about 65% of the roughly 700 donors were used in a later genetic analysis, which treated that subset as a discovery cohort. Class I and class II HLA loci were covered by the typing at four-digit resolution. About five DR-DQ haplotypes were handled as single units for association and clustering, since linkage in the cohort was strong. The study combined high-throughput TCR immunosequencing, statistical association of individual TCRs with disease status, and machine learning to predict cytomegalovirus infection status. Rather than using new phenotypic data, the later analysis identified candidate immune exposures from TCR beta sequences and from how often those sequences occurred across donors. Across some 400 genotyped donors of the cohort, an average of approximately 220,000 unique TCR beta nucleotide sequences per donor were sequenced, and around 20% of those sequences were non-productive. Of the approximately 400 genotyped donors, around 81% fell in the genetic ancestry cluster associated with self-reported Caucasian donors. An earlier analysis of roughly 600 of the donors used high-throughput TCR beta sequencing to judge whether each TCR beta V gene segment behaved as functional or pseudogenic. About 320 gigabases of sequencing data and approximately 85 million unique TCR sequences were included in an early release covering about 620 HLA-typed donors. The study aimed to test whether signatures of past pathogen exposure could be identified by cataloging public T cell receptors. Beyond this particular receptor, the publication reports: Presence/absence analyses assumed roughly uniform sequencing depth across donors, an assumption that may not hold. A later analysis found that HLA-associated TCR beta chains were more clonally expanded and had lower generation probabilities than equally common non-associated chains. In a later analysis, the rate of TCR association differed among HLA loci, with DRB1 alleles having the most associated TCRs and HLA-C alleles having the fewest. Most CMV-associated TCR beta chains appeared to be HLA-restricted in a later analysis, and the HLA associations seemed to be driven largely by CMV exposure. This cohort had only TCR beta chains sequenced, and the lack of alpha or paired-chain data limited which features could be detected. Correlated functional status among segregating V segments might reflect linkage disequilibrium, but an unknown experimental factor could not be ruled out. V-gene and J-gene trimming of TCR beta chains was associated with a missense DCLRE1C variant in a later genetic analysis, and the association was replicated in an independent cohort. A later genetic analysis reported fewer N-insertions in productive TCRs among donors in an Asian-associated ancestry cluster than the roughly 700-donor mean. The study gave a list of some 150 TCR beta chains associated with cytomegalovirus. The classifier was reported to diagnose cytomegalovirus status with high specificity and sensitivity in both the original cohort and the validation cohort. A further reported finding was that TCR beta sequences accurately predicted the HLA-A and HLA-B alleles for most subjects in the first cohort. The earlier analysis of about 600 of the donors excluded 15 to 20 rarely observed V segments, including chromosome 9 orphons, because counts were too low. While some public TCRs were present in many individuals, most TCR sequences turned up only very rarely across donors. For the cohort, immune exposure information was limited to CMV serostatus. When HLA alleles, especially DR and DQ, strongly co-occurred, TCR associations were difficult to assign to individual alleles. In vitro tests confirmed that a few of the cytomegalovirus-associated TCR beta chains recognize cytomegalovirus antigens. In a later analysis, several top co-occurrence clusters were reported to appear linked to parvovirus B19, influenza, CMV and Epstein-Barr virus. The authors suggested that the approach could potentially be extended to other disease states and immunological phenotypes. Because HLA typing was unavailable for some donors at each locus, only the typed subset was used in association tests. At a false discovery rate of 0.05, a later analysis linked approximately 18,000 TCR beta sequences to specific HLA alleles. The sequencing pipeline was judged likely to have produced a cluster of highly shared sequence variants as a technical artifact. In an earlier analysis of some 550 of the donors, most TCR beta V segments were observed in productive rearrangements about 87% or about 30% of the time, broadly matching IMGT annotations.

The cohort consisted of some 730 healthy bone marrow donors. All cohort members were sampled while nominally healthy, although unrecorded immune exposures were likely present. The donor was CMV seropositive and was included in the group of 290 or so seropositive cohort members. A peripheral blood sample was collected from each donor, and TCR beta sequencing was performed on peripheral blood mononuclear cells. Genomic DNA was extracted from the blood cell samples with the Qiagen DNeasy Blood Extraction Kit. Library preparation was by the immunoSEQ multiplex PCR assay. For the multiplex PCR, a mixture combining 60 forward primers for TCR Vbeta segments and 13 reverse primers for TCR Jbeta segments was used. A multiplex PCR assay on genomic DNA amplified the CDR3 region of rearranged TCR beta genes. The amplified TCR beta libraries were sequenced on the Illumina HiSeq System as 87-base-pair reads. The original pipeline was this. A later analysis tallied roughly 80 million unique TCR beta chains across the 700 or so repertoires, and 10 million to 11 million of those chains were shared by two or more donors. To remove PCR and sequencing errors, raw reads were error-corrected and collapsed into unique sequences using a nearest-neighbor algorithm that merged closely related sequences. To assign V, D and J gene segments, CDR3 sequences were aligned to IMGT reference sequences. For a sequence to be retained, at least a six-nucleotide match to both a V gene segment and a J gene segment was required. A rearrangement counted as productive if the CDR3 had no stop codons and remained in frame with V and J, and every other rearrangement counted as non-productive. CDR3 was defined according to IMGT convention as the region running from the second conserved V-encoded cysteine to the conserved J-encoded phenylalanine. Sequences without an unambiguous match to a single V gene segment were excluded from the earlier analysis of about 600 of the donors. An earlier analysis of a few hundred of the donors called V segments functional above 56.7% productive rearrangements and segregating when the between-donor standard deviation exceeded 5%. A statistical classification framework was built for diagnosing cytomegalovirus status from the catalog of TCR beta chain sequences. In a later analysis, V and J genes were assigned by comparing TCR nucleotide sequences against IMGT/GENE-DB human TR gene sequences. In a later analysis, CDR3 sequences and most-parsimonious VDJ recombination scenarios were assigned using the TCRdist pipeline. In a later analysis, each TCR beta chain was defined by its CDR3 amino acid sequence together with its V-gene family, and reads without a unique V-gene family were excluded. To address suspected cross-contamination and a sequencing artifact, a later analysis removed under 600 highly shared, low-generation-probability nucleotide sequences. For each public chain, a later analysis derived a clonal expansion index from normalized ranks of inferred template counts within each repertoire. In a later analysis, generation probabilities were computed with a VDJ recombination model fitted to out-of-frame rearrangements, and the resulting probabilities were checked against IGoR. A later analysis scored TCR-TCR, TCR-HLA and TCR-CMV co-occurrence with hypergeometric tests, applying a repertoire-size bias correction to TCR pairs. A later analysis estimated false discovery rates by permuting HLA or CMV assignments 20 times. A later analysis grouped co-occurring TCRs with DBSCAN, adding TCRdist sequence similarity when clustering within HLA-allele-positive subsets. Repertoires with fewer than 30,000 or more than 120,000 public chains, plus five repertoires with anomalous nucleotide sharing, were excluded from co-occurrence clustering. Drawn from immuneACCESS, this table holds only the in-frame rearrangements with V and J called that TCRdb kept. Clones are partly lost; checked studies trace under half to an unresolved V gene and leave the rest unexplained. V and J calls and clone size are copied from that table; D and trimming were computed from the DNA. This sample lists 210,000 or so clones; around four fifths were detected once. Approximately 2.6% of the sample is held by the ten biggest clonotypes.

Note on this clone: The specificity of this receptor is unknown. Base qualities are not recorded, but no much larger clone differs from it by a single base.

The sequencing input was PBMCs. This sequence was found in a woman in her sixties or seventies in good health and CMV-seropositive.

Here is the DNA: TGTGCCAGCTCACCGGTCCTAGCGGAGGAGCAGTACTTC. Its translation is CASSPVLAEEQYF. The rearrangement combines TRBV18 with TRBJ2-7; a stretch of 7 junction bases matches TRBD2. The V end gives up 3 bases and the J end 7 bases, leaving 6 bases in the junction not matched to a gene. Per the germline V gene, KGHSH is the CDR1 and LQKENI is the CDR2. From its cysteine to its phenylalanine, the CDR3 spans 13 amino acids. Kept here is only the CDR3 DNA, which spans 39 bases and is read in frame from base 1.